This passage covers 18 T cell receptor beta chains from one sample sequenced in a study of cytomegalovirus exposure and HLA in healthy donors. Primers: 60 Vbeta forward and 13 Jbeta reverse. Assay: immunoSEQ multiplex PCR; the TCRdb copy retains only in-frame clones and omits some. The table records about 110,000 clones, around 77% of them present only once. The sequenced material came from PBMCs. Receptors were obtained from a woman between 25 and 40 years old in good health and CMV-seropositive.

The rearrangement links TRBV9 to TRBJ2-3, with TRBD2 matching over 8 bases. CDR3 length: 17 residues. With 2 bases clipped from V and 2 bases from J, the junction kept 10 bases outside the gene matches. The V gene's germline CDR1 is SGDLS and CDR2 YYNGEE. The CDR3 DNA is TGTGCCAGCAGCGTCATTTCTAGCGGGTTCTTCACAGATACGCAGTATTTT. It encodes CASSVISSGFFTDTQYF.

The chain has TRBV5-1 and TRBJ1-1, with D possibly being TRBD1 (5 bases). V was cut by 5 bases and J by 1 base, with 12 bases left in between. Germline V CDR1 and CDR2: SGHRS, YFSETQ. The CDR3 totals 14 residues. The CDR3 region is CASRSGAANTEAFF. Here the CDR3 DNA reads TGCGCCAGCAGAAGCGGGGCGGCGAACACTGAAGCTTTCTTT.

The chain links TRBV5-1 to TRBJ1-1, with D perhaps TRBD1 (6 bases). This CDR3 spans 15 amino acids. Germline V CDR1 and CDR2: SGHRS, YFSETQ. The V gene lost 7 bases and the J gene lost 1 base, with 17 bases spanning the gap. CDR3: CASGKGQTQNTEAFF. In DNA form, the CDR3 reads TGCGCCAGCGGTAAAGGACAGACACAGAACACTGAAGCTTTCTTT.

The J gene is TRBJ1-3, the V gene TRBV7-6; D may be TRBD1 (6 bases). The CDR3 is 15 residues long. Germline V gene lookup returns CDR1 SGHVS and CDR2 FNYEAQ. Trimming removed 5 bases from V and 0 bases from J, with 11 bases in between. The CDR3 spells CASSRQGNSGNTIYF. The CDR3 DNA is TGTGCCAGCAGCCGGCAGGGGAACTCTGGAAACACCATATATTTT.

This clone turned up a few times. The chain links TRBV30 to TRBJ1-2, with 7 bases fitting TRBD1. Germline CDR1 and CDR2: GTSNPN and SVGIG (reference sequence). There are 12 residues in the CDR3. V lost 1 base and J lost 9; bases outside the gene matches: 5. CDR3 in DNA: TGTGCCTGGAGTGAAGGACAGGCCCGCTACACCTTC. It is translated as CAWSEGQARYTF.

Many counts were recorded for this clone. The rearrangement links TRBV6-1 to TRBJ1-2; a possible D gene is TRBD1 (6 bases). V lost 9 bases, J lost 8 bases, and 19 bases lay in between. CDR3 length equals 13 residues. The germline gives CDR1 MNHNS, CDR2 SASEGT. This chain's CDR3 is CASPGQNLRGYTF. The CDR3 nucleotides read TGTGCCAGTCCGGGACAAAACCTTCGGGGCTACACCTTC.

The V call is TRBV7-9, the J call TRBJ2-7; TRBD2 agrees at 7 bases. The CDR3 covers 14 residues. V shed 3 bases and J 7 bases; nucleotides not matched to a gene: 9. CDR1 and CDR2 from the germline V gene are SEHNR and FQNEAQ (reference sequence). CDR3 protein: CASSFPGGTREQYF. CDR3 bases: TGTGCCAGCAGCTTCCCGGGAGGTACCCGGGAGCAGTACTTC.

This clone was picked up one time. The rearrangement joins TRBV5-1 to TRBJ2-7, with D maybe TRBD1 (6 bases). The CDR3 covers 13 residues. The germline V gene has CDR1 SGHRS and CDR2 YFSETQ. The germline V and J ends were trimmed by 5 bases and 6 bases, with 15 bases remaining between them. CDR3 coding DNA: TGCGCCAGCAGGAGGGCGGAGGACAGCGAGCAGTACTTC. Encoded protein: CASRRAEDSEQYF.

This clone was counted a single time. The same CDR3 is also encoded by other DNA sequences in this sample. The gene calls are TRBV7-2 and TRBJ1-2; 7 nucleotides align to TRBD1. Trimming at V came to 5 bases and at J to 5 bases, leaving 5 bases not matched to a gene. Germline V gives CDR1 SGHTA, CDR2 FQGNSA. The length of the CDR3 is 13 residues. CDR3 residues: CASSRDRVYGYTF. The CDR3 DNA follows: TGTGCCAGCAGCCGTGACAGGGTGTATGGCTACACCTTC. Supplemented by reference TRBV7-2 and TRBJ1-2, the full variable domain reads GAGVSQSPSNKVTEKGKDVELRCDPISGHTALYWYRQSLGQGLEFLIYFQGNSAPDKSGLPSDRFSAERTGGSVSTLTIQRTQQEDSAVYLCASSRDRVYGYTFGSGTRLTVV.

This chain uses TRBV5-1 with TRBJ2-7; D is possibly TRBD2 (6 bases). V lost 0 bases, J lost 1 base, and 8 bases lay in between. The CDR3 runs 14 residues. Germline CDR1 SGHRS, CDR2 YFSETQ. The CDR3 here is CASSLGGGSYEQYF. CDR3 coding DNA: TGCGCCAGCAGCTTGGGTGGGGGGTCCTACGAGCAGTACTTC.

This chain uses TRBV29-1 with TRBJ2-7; TRBD1 agrees at 7 bases. CDR3 length equals 12 residues. V lost 4 bases and J lost 5; bases outside the gene matches: 5. From germline, CDR1 is SQVTM and CDR2 ANQGSEA. Here the CDR3 reads CSVGQGYDEQYF. The CDR3 bases are TGCAGCGTTGGACAGGGTTACGACGAGCAGTACTTC.

This rearrangement joins TRBV7-9 to TRBJ2-5, with D possibly being TRBD1 (6 bases). The ends were cut back, 7 bases at V and 1 base at J, with 10 bases in the middle. This CDR3 has 13 amino acids. Germline lookup yields CDR1 SEHNR and CDR2 FQNEAQ (reference sequence). The CDR3 DNA reads as TGTGCCAGCAATAGGGGGACCCAAGAGACCCAGTACTTC. This encodes CASNRGTQETQYF.

The J gene is TRBJ1-2, the V gene TRBV10-3; 10 bases map to TRBD1. Losses at the gene ends were 6 bases for V and 4 bases for J; bases not matched to a gene: 8. The germline V gene encodes CDR1 ENHRY and CDR2 SYGVKD. The CDR3 has 15 residues. CDR3 in DNA: TGTGCCATCAGCGAGGATCGGGACAGGGGCTATGGCTACACCTTC. As protein: CAISEDRDRGYGYTF.

There are a few counts of this clone. V and J are TRBV27 and TRBJ1-2, with D unresolved. The CDR3 covers 13 residues. The V and J ends lost 7 bases and 0 bases respectively, with 9 bases between them. The germline gives CDR1 MNHEY, CDR2 SMNVEV (reference sequence). CDR3: CASTNTPNYGYTF. Written as DNA, the CDR3 is TGTGCCAGCACCAATACACCTAACTATGGCTACACCTTC.

A word on this clone: The germline gene is not matched at one end of the junction; a read error may be the cause. The V and J genes are TRBV7-7 and TRBJ2-2; D is unresolved. Germline V gene sequence: CDR1 SSHAT, CDR2 FNYEAQ (reference sequence). There are 15 residues in the CDR3. The CDR3 sequence is CASSPSVPNTGELFF. In nucleotides, the CDR3 is TGTGCTAGCAGCCCGAGCGTCCCGAACACCGGGGAGCTGTTTTTT. Full variable domain (remainder filled in from reference TRBV7-7 and TRBJ2-2): GAGVSQSPRYKVTKRGQDVTLRCDPISSHATLYWYQQALGQGPEFLTYFNYEAQPDKSGLPSDRFSAERPEGSISTLTIQRTEQRDSAMYRCASSPSVPNTGELFFGEGSRLTVL.

The gene calls are TRBV5-4 and TRBJ1-2; no definite D call. CDR3 length: 12 residues. Between the trimmed V and J ends, which lost 0 bases and 4 bases, there was a span of 4 bases. CDR1 and CDR2 (germline): SGHNT, YYREEE (reference sequence). CDR3 sequence (DNA): TGTGCCAGCAGCTTGGACAGCTATGGCTACACCTTC. This gives the protein CASSLDSYGYTF.

The chain is built from TRBV18 and TRBJ1-4; 11 bases are shared with TRBD1. The CDR3 runs 15 residues. V was pared by 2 bases and J by 8 bases, with 4 bases of the junction left unmatched. The germline V gene has CDR1 KGHSH and CDR2 LQKENI. Here the CDR3 reads CASSPRTGGGEKLFF. The CDR3 nucleotides are TGTGCCAGCTCACCAAGGACAGGGGGCGGCGAAAAACTGTTTTTT.

The chain combines TRBV28 with TRBJ1-1, with TRBD1 as a possible D gene (5 bases). The germline V gene encodes CDR1 MDHEN and CDR2 SYDVKM. Deletions cut 1 base from V and 2 bases from J, with 11 bases between. The CDR3 sequence is 15 residues long. The CDR3 spells CASSLLGGGNTEAFF. The CDR3 DNA reads as TGTGCCAGCAGTTTATTGGGGGGGGGAAACACTGAAGCTTTCTTT. Drawing the rest from reference TRBV28 and TRBJ1-1, the complete variable domain is DVKVTQSSRYLVKRTGEKVFLECVQDMDHENMFWYRQDPGLGLRLIYFSYDVKMKEKGDIPEGYSVSREKKERFSLILESASTNQTSMYLCASSLLGGGNTEAFFGQGTRLTVV.